This T cell receptor (beta chain) was identified during a study of T cells in Graves' hyperthyroidism and ophthalmopathy. The investigators amplified TCR beta CDR3 regions from RNA transcripts. First-round RT-PCR targeting the TCR CDR3 was performed with the HTBI primer set. One entry per CDR3 protein, called by TCRdb with MiXCR from the multiplex PCR reads. The repertoire consists of 50,000 to 60,000 distinct CDR3 sequences, with around 48% occurring once and the leading ten covering around 12%. Concerning this clonotype: Its antigen is still unknown.

The ends lost 7 bases at V and 15 bases at J; junction bases unmatched: 9. The CDR3 totals 12 residues. CDR1 and CDR2 (germline): SGDLS, YYNGEE. Used for diagnoses were clinical symptoms, serum thyroxine and TRAb, thyroid ultrasound and orbital computed tomography. Out of 10 ml of fresh peripheral blood came the PBMCs. Broader study findings: Separation of ophthalmopathy from stable hyperthyroidism was achieved by a 13 V-J model. Blood samples included most of the expanded thyroid clonotypes exceeding 0.001.

The sequenced sample was blood. The V gene is TRBV9, the J gene TRBJ2-1, with 11 bases fitting TRBD2. The source is a woman aged 30 to 39 with Graves' ophthalmopathy. The CDR3 DNA sequence: TGTGCCAGCGGGCGGTTAGCGGGGGGGGCGTTCTTC. This gives the protein CASGRLAGGAFF.